Included here is one T cell receptor (beta chain) sequence, with context. Its matching antigen is unknown. The PCR had 60 Vbeta and 13 Jbeta primers. TCRdb's copy holds only in-frame clones and misses some; the assay was immunoSEQ multiplex PCR. The specimen's table records 75,000 to 100,000 clones. The sample originates from a study of cytomegalovirus exposure and HLA in healthy donors. Study-wide results and caveats: Sequencing likely caused a cluster of highly shared sequence variants.

Trimming took off 2 bases at V and 4 bases at J, with 17 bases between the two ends. The germline V gene has CDR1 MNHEY and CDR2 SMNVEV (reference sequence). The CDR3 loop spans 16 amino acids. Participants comprised healthy donors of bone marrow. Nominal health characterized the donors when sampled, though unrecorded immune exposures were likely. Sample: PBMCs. The TCR originated in a woman aged 60-70 years in good health and CMV-seronegative. The chain carries TRBV27 and TRBJ2-5; TRBD2 might be the D (6 bases). CDR3: CASSLERRFGGETQYF. Written as DNA, the CDR3 is TGTGCCAGCAGTTTAGAGCGGAGGTTCGGGGGAGAGACCCAGTACTTC.